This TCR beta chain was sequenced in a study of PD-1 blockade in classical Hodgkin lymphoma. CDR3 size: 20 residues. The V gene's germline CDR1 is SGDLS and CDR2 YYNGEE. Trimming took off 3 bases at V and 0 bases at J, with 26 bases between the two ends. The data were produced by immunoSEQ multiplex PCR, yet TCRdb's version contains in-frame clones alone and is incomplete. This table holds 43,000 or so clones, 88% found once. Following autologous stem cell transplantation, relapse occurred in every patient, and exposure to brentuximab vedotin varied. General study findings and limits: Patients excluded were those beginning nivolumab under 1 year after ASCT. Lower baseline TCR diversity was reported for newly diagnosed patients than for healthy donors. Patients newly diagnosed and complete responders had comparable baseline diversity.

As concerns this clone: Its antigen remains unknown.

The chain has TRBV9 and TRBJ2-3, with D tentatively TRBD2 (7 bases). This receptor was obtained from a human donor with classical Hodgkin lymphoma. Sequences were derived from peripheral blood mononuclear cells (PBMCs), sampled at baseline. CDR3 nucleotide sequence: TGTGCCAGCAGCGCGAAAACGCCAACCCGGGGGGCCTCTAGCACAGATACGCAGTATTTT. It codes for CASSAKTPTRGASSTDTQYF.